This T cell receptor (beta chain) originates from a study of blood T cell repertoires in COVID-19. Study overall: Specimens from acute and convalescent COVID-19 originated in the United States, Italy and Spain. The cDNA or gDNA used as material had been derived from T cells, B-cell-depleted T cells, or PBMCs.

This CDR3 is 19 amino acids long. CDR1 is MNHEY, CDR2 SMNVEV, per germline (reference sequence). The junction had 9 bases not matched to a gene; V was cut back by 5 bases and J by 3 bases. Profiling relied on immunoSEQ multiplex PCR, and the TCRdb table lists in-frame clones only, not all of them. This sample has fewer than 200,000 clones, with 92% found just once. The chain has TRBV27 and TRBJ2-2; TRBD2 agrees at 16 bases. This clonotype was obtained from a man aged 25-45 years with COVID-19, enrolled during active disease. Sequencing was carried out using peripheral blood. The CDR3: CASSLSPGLAGGDTGELFF. Here the CDR3 DNA reads TGTGCCAGCAGTCTCTCCCCGGGACTAGCGGGAGGGGACACCGGGGAGCTGTTTTTT.